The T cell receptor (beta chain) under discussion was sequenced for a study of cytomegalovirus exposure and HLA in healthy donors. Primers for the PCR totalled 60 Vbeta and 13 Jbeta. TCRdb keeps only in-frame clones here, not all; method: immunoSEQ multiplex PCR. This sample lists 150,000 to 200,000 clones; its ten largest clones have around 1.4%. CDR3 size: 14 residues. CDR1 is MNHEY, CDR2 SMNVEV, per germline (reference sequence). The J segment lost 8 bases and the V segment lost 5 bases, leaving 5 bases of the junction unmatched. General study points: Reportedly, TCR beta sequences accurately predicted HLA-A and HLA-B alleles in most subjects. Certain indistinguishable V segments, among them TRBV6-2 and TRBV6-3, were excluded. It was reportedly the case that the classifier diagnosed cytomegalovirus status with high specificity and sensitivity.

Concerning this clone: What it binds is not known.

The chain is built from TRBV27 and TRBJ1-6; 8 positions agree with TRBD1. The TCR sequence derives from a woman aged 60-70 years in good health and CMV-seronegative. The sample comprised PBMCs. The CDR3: CASSAGTGYSPLHF. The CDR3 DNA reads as TGTGCCAGCAGTGCCGGGACAGGTTATTCACCCCTCCACTTT.